The 4 T cell receptor beta chains presented below share a single source sample, sequenced in a study of T cells in localized non-small cell lung cancer. Method: immunoSEQ multiplex PCR; TCRdb's copy keeps in-frame clones and lacks some. The sample consists of fewer than 40,000 clones, about nine tenths of them appearing once. The source was peripheral blood mononuclear cells, collected before any cancer treatment. These receptors were collected from a man aged 35 to 70 with stage III lung adenocarcinoma.

V usage is TRBV11-3 and J usage is TRBJ2-1, with D possibly TRBD1 on 6 matching bases. This CDR3 has 14 residues. Germline values: CDR1 SGHNT, CDR2 YENEEA. The ends were cut back, 1 base at V and 8 bases at J, with 12 bases in the middle. CDR3 sequence reads: CASSLGGTGYEQFF. The DNA of the CDR3 is TGTGCCAGCAGCTTAGGGGGAACAGGGTATGAGCAGTTCTTC.

This sequence joins TRBV5-1 and TRBJ2-7; D not certain. The CDR3 contains 15 residues. Germline CDR1 reads SGHRS; CDR2 reads YFSETQ. Deletions cut 2 bases from V and 0 bases from J, with 12 bases between. CDR3 coding DNA: TGCGCCAGCAGCTTCATTGAGTCCAGCTCCTACGAGCAGTACTTC. Amino acid sequence: CASSFIESSSYEQYF.

The gene calls are TRBV10-2 and TRBJ1-2; 7 bases align to TRBD1. Per the germline V gene, CDR1 is WSHSY and CDR2 is SAAADI. There are 16 residues in the CDR3. The junction had 11 bases not matched to a gene; V was cut back by 3 bases and J by 4 bases. CDR3 nucleotides: TGCGCCAGCAGTGAAGTCGAGTCAGGGGGTGTCTATGGCTACACCTTC. It translates to CASSEVESGGVYGYTF.

Here the CDR3 reads CASSPMGTNNSPLHF. As DNA, the CDR3 is TGTGCCAGCTCACCAATGGGGACCAATAATTCACCCCTCCACTTT. The rearrangement links TRBV18 to TRBJ1-6; tentatively, D is TRBD1 (5 bases). Trimming left V 2 bases short and J 5 bases short, with 10 bases between. The germline V gene encodes CDR1 KGHSH and CDR2 LQKENI. The CDR3 loop spans 15 amino acids.